These T cell receptor beta chains were read from a single sample in a study of cytomegalovirus exposure and HLA in healthy donors. Measured with immunoSEQ multiplex PCR; TCRdb has only the in-frame clones, and not every one. With about 140,000 clones in the sample, the ten largest clones hold 2.2%. Sequenced input: PBMCs. These receptors all stem from a woman in her late teens or twenties in good health and CMV-seronegative. Each CDR3 is given with its conserved first and last residue. Each record gives: J gene, V gene, D gene, CDR3 protein, CDR3 DNA. A D gene is named only where the DNA matches it firmly.

TRBJ2-7	TRBV11-2	.	CASSGGELRKYF	TGTGCCAGCAGCGGCGGCGAACTGCGAAAGTACTTC
TRBJ1-5	TRBV10-2	.	CASSPYRDGNQPQHF	TGCGCCAGCAGCCCTTACAGGGACGGCAATCAGCCCCAGCATTTT
TRBJ2-3	TRBV12-5	.	CASGSGTSRDTQYF	TGTGCTAGTGGATCCGGGACTTCCCGAGATACGCAGTATTTT
TRBJ1-2	TRBV9	.	CASSSTANYGYTF	TGTGCCAGCAGCTCCACAGCTAACTATGGCTACACCTTC
TRBJ2-7	TRBV6-5	.	CASSAPGYYEQYF	TGTGCCAGCAGTGCTCCAGGGTACTACGAGCAGTACTTC
TRBJ1-2	TRBV27	TRBD1	CASRMTGGAEGYTF	TGTGCTAGCAGGATGACAGGGGGCGCGGAAGGCTACACCTTC
TRBJ2-7	TRBV29-1	TRBD2	CSVGGTGTSGSLSSYEQYF	TGCAGCGTTGGGGGAACCGGGACTAGCGGATCCCTTAGCTCCTACGAGCAGTACTTC
TRBJ2-1	TRBV6-6	TRBD2	CASSSIPVGGVEQFF	TGTGCCAGCAGTTCAATACCGGTCGGGGGGGTTGAGCAGTTCTTC
TRBJ1-1	TRBV4-1	TRBD1	CASLPGQGNTEAFF	TGCGCCAGTCTCCCGGGACAGGGGAACACTGAAGCTTTCTTT
TRBJ2-1	TRBV29-1	.	CSVSGHESSYNEQFF	TGCAGCGTGAGTGGACACGAGAGCTCCTACAATGAGCAGTTCTTC
TRBJ1-2	TRBV4-1	.	CASSQVEYRVGGYTF	TGCGCCAGCAGCCAAGTTGAATACAGGGTGGGCGGCTACACCTTC
TRBJ2-7	TRBV6-5	.	CASSLQGTPRNEQYF	TGTGCCAGCAGTTTACAGGGTACCCCCAGGAACGAGCAGTACTTC
TRBJ2-2	TRBV18	TRBD1	CASSPDRGPGELFF	TGTGCCAGCTCCCCGGACAGGGGGCCTGGGGAGCTGTTTTTT
TRBJ2-1	TRBV19	TRBD2	CASKGGSGGSYNEQFF	TGTGCCAGTAAAGGGGGTAGCGGGGGTTCCTACAATGAGCAGTTCTTC
TRBJ2-1	TRBV6-5	TRBD2	CASSKIAGNNEQFF	TGTGCCAGCAGTAAAATAGCGGGAAACAATGAGCAGTTCTTC
TRBJ2-1	TRBV7-2	.	CASSLIVGSPGGTYNEQFF	TGTGCCAGCAGCTTGATCGTGGGCTCCCCCGGAGGCACCTACAATGAGCAGTTCTTC
TRBJ1-1	TRBV5-8	.	CASSLRTANTEAFF	TGTGCCAGCAGCCTCAGGACTGCGAACACTGAAGCTTTCTTT
TRBJ2-7	TRBV9	TRBD1	CASSEPRDSTIYEQYF	TGTGCCAGCAGCGAACCCAGGGACAGCACGATTTACGAGCAGTACTTC
TRBJ2-4	TRBV7-2	.	CASSSPGAKNIQYF	TGTGCCAGCAGCTCCCCGGGAGCCAAAAACATTCAGTACTTC
TRBJ2-7	TRBV4-1	TRBD1	CASSQGTGSPYEQYF	TGCGCCAGCAGCCAAGGGACAGGGAGTCCCTACGAGCAGTACTTC
TRBJ2-1	TRBV7-9	TRBD2	CASSSPGTSDPNEQFF	TGTGCCAGCAGCTCTCCGGGGACTAGCGATCCCAATGAGCAGTTCTTC
TRBJ1-2	TRBV5-5	.	CASSLSGAGGYTF	TGTGCCAGCAGTTTGTCAGGGGCTGGTGGCTACACCTTC
TRBJ2-1	TRBV29-1	.	CSSTRTDNEQFF	TGCAGCTCCACCAGGACAGACAATGAGCAGTTCTTC
TRBJ2-7	TRBV5-4	TRBD2	CASSLGAGGPLYEQYF	TGTGCCAGCAGCTTGGGAGCGGGAGGGCCTTTGTACGAGCAGTACTTC
TRBJ1-1	TRBV27	.	CASSPPAGDAFF	TGTGCCAGCAGTCCCCCCGCAGGGGACGCTTTCTTT